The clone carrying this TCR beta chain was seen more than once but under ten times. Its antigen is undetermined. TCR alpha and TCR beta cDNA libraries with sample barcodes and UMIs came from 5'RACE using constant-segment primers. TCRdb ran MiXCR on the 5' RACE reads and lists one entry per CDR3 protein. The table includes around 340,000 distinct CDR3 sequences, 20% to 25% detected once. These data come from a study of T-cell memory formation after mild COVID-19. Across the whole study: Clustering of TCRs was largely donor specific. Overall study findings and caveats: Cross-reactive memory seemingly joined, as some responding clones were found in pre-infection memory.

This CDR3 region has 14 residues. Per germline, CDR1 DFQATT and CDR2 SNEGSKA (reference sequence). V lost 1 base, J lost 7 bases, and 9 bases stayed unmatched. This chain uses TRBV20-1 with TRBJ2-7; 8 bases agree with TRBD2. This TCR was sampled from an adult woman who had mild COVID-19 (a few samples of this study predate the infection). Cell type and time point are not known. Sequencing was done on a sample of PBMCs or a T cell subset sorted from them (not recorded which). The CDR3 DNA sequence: TGCAGTGCTAGAGTTAGCGGGGCCGCCTGGGAGCAGTACTTC. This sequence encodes CSARVSGAAWEQYF.